This passage covers 20 T cell receptor beta chains from one sample sequenced in a study of T cell responses to AZD1222 COVID-19 vaccine. The table came from immunoSEQ multiplex PCR; TCRdb's copy has only in-frame clones and leaves some out. This sample has around 260,000 clones, with approximately 95% found just once. Sequenced material: peripheral blood, taken on day 0 of AZD1222 vaccination. The receptors were sampled from an adult in good health.

The rearrangement uses TRBV7-6 and TRBJ1-2; tentatively, D is TRBD1 (5 bases). CDR3 size: 17 residues. From germline, CDR1 is SGHVS and CDR2 FNYEAQ. Trimming removed 5 bases at V and 8 bases at J, with 27 bases between. The DNA of the CDR3 is TGTGCCAGCAGCCGCCTCCCTACGGGAACAGGATCCCTCGGCTACACCTTC. Translating it yields CASSRLPTGTGSLGYTF.

The gene calls are TRBV7-2 and TRBJ2-7; 7 positions agree with TRBD2. This CDR3 contains 12 residues. V trimming: 3 bases; J trimming: 7 bases; junction bases outside the gene matches: 3. CDR1 is SGHTA and CDR2 is FQGNSA in the germline V gene. The CDR3 coding sequence is TGTGCCAGCAGCTTCGGGACTACTGAGCAGTACTTC. This translates into CASSFGTTEQYF.

The V call is TRBV7-2, the J call TRBJ1-6; 8 bases align to TRBD1. V lost 5 bases and J lost 6; bases outside the gene matches: 3. The CDR3 covers 14 residues. From germline, CDR1 is SGHTA and CDR2 FQGNSA. DNA for the CDR3: TGTGCCAGCAGCGCAGACAGGGGTAATTCACCCCTCCACTTT. Encoded protein: CASSADRGNSPLHF.

The V gene is TRBV11-3, the J gene TRBJ2-2; 8 bases are a match to TRBD2. Germline V gives CDR1 SGHNT, CDR2 YENEEA. Trimming at V came to 6 bases and at J to 4 bases, leaving 10 bases not matched to a gene. This CDR3 has 16 residues. The DNA of the CDR3 is TGTGCCAGCAGTCCCGGGGGGGCGCAGGGCACCGGGGAGCTGTTTTTT. Its protein is CASSPGGAQGTGELFF.

CDR3 protein: CSDRGGGTDTQYF. The CDR3 DNA reads as TGCAGCGATAGGGGGGGCGGCACAGATACGCAGTATTTT. This sequence joins TRBV29-1 and TRBJ2-3; maybe TRBD2 (7 bases). This CDR3 spans 13 amino acids. Germline V gene data show CDR1 as SQVTM and CDR2 as ANQGSEA. V lost 7 bases and J lost 1, with 12 bases in between.

The chain is built from TRBV29-1 and TRBJ2-7, with D tentatively TRBD1 or TRBD2 (6 bases each). Trimming cost V 6 bases and J 6 bases, with 21 bases left between them. The germline gives CDR1 SQVTM, CDR2 ANQGSEA. The CDR3 runs 14 residues. CDR3 DNA: TGCAGCGTGACCTTTGGGGGGCCCTTGGTCGAGCAGTACTTC. It translates to CSVTFGGPLVEQYF.

This chain joins TRBV4-1 and TRBJ2-7; unclear D gene. Deletions cut 0 bases from V and 5 bases from J, with 14 bases between. This CDR3 contains 15 residues. Germline values: CDR1 MGHRA, CDR2 YSYEKL. Written as DNA, the CDR3 is TGCGCCAGCAGCCAAGATGCCAGTGTATTCAACGAGCAGTACTTC. This gives the protein CASSQDASVFNEQYF.

Details on this clone: Other DNA sequences of this sample code for an identical CDR3. The genes are TRBV7-3 and TRBJ2-2; perhaps TRBD2 as D (5 bases). Germline values: CDR1 SGHTA, CDR2 FQGTGA. The CDR3 extends over 15 amino acids. The V and J ends lost 5 bases and 7 bases respectively, with 17 bases between them. In DNA, the CDR3 is TGTGCCAGCAGCCCTCAGACCAGCGGCGGCGGGGAGCTGTTTTTT. Translated, it gives CASSPQTSGGGELFF.

On this clone: Distinct nucleotide sequences in the sample also encode this CDR3. This chain links TRBV28 with TRBJ1-2, with unresolved D. The V gene's germline CDR1 is MDHEN and CDR2 SYDVKM. V was shortened by 6 bases and J by 2 bases, with 7 bases between the two germline ends. The CDR3 has 12 amino acids. The CDR3 loop reads CASSLRNYGYTF. CDR3 in DNA: TGTGCCAGCAGCCTGAGGAACTATGGCTACACCTTC.

The chain employs TRBV3-1 (or the pseudogene TRBV3-2) and TRBJ2-1; D gene unclear. Germline V gene data show CDR1 as LGHDT and CDR2 as YNNKEL (reference sequence). This CDR3 has 13 residues. Trimming shortened V by 2 bases and J by 4 bases, and 6 bases separated the two germline ends. The CDR3: CASSQRHYNEQFF. CDR3 coding DNA: TGTGCCAGCAGCCAACGGCATTACAATGAGCAGTTCTTC.

The chain carries TRBV10-3 and TRBJ2-1, with D tentatively TRBD1 (6 bases). The germline V and J ends were trimmed by 4 bases and 0 bases, with 10 bases remaining between them. Germline lookup yields CDR1 ENHRY and CDR2 SYGVKD. The length of the CDR3 is 15 residues. The CDR3 DNA reads TGTGCCATCAGTGGGACAGCCGTCTCCTACAATGAGCAGTTCTTC. Translating gives CAISGTAVSYNEQFF.

Turning to this clone: The same CDR3 arises from other DNA sequences in this sample as well. The V gene is TRBV9, the J gene TRBJ2-7; TRBD2 agrees at 7 bases. CDR1 and CDR2 (germline): SGDLS, YYNGEE. This CDR3 spans 14 amino acids. V gave up 2 bases and J gave up 0 bases; unmatched junction bases: 2. The chain's CDR3 is CASSVGGSSYEQYF. CDR3 sequence (DNA): TGTGCCAGCAGCGTGGGGGGGAGCTCCTACGAGCAGTACTTC.

With regard to this clone: This specimen includes other DNA sequences encoding the same CDR3. J is TRBJ1-2 and V is TRBV28; 12 bases fit TRBD1. The CDR3 runs 14 residues. J gave up 7 bases and V 6 bases, and 6 bases lay outside the gene matches. Germline CDR1 and CDR2: MDHEN and SYDVKM. The chain's CDR3 is CASSPGQGAGGYTF. DNA for the CDR3: TGTGCCAGCAGCCCGGGACAGGGGGCCGGTGGCTACACCTTC.

The chain employs TRBV19 and TRBJ1-6, with D maybe TRBD1 (5 bases). The germline gives CDR1 LNHDA, CDR2 SQIVND (reference sequence). The CDR3 spans 15 residues. V dropped 11 bases and J dropped 6 bases, with 20 bases sitting between them. CDR3 in DNA: TGTGCCTCCGGGGGGTTTATAAGGAGTAATTCACCCCTCCACTTT. Translation: CASGGFIRSNSPLHF.

The V and J genes are TRBV20-1 and TRBJ1-2; D remains unclear. This CDR3 region has 11 residues. The V gene lost 3 bases and the J gene lost 5 bases, with 7 bases spanning the gap. Germline V gives CDR1 DFQATT, CDR2 SNEGSKA (reference sequence). As DNA, the CDR3 is TGCAGTGCTAGGGAGGGATATGGCTACACCTTC. It specifies CSAREGYGYTF.

The genes are TRBV10-1 and TRBJ1-2; D gene unclear. V dropped 6 bases and J dropped 4 bases, with 15 bases sitting between them. Germline lookup yields CDR1 WNHNN and CDR2 SYGVQD (reference sequence). CDR3 size: 14 residues. The CDR3 DNA sequence: TGCGCCAGCAGGCAAGGGAAGATGTTCTATGGCTACACCTTC. Amino acids: CASRQGKMFYGYTF.

The chain links TRBV30 to TRBJ1-2; D is perhaps TRBD1 (5 bases). In germline, CDR1 is GTSNPN, CDR2 SVGIG (reference sequence). Trimming took off 3 bases at V and 8 bases at J, with 10 bases between the two ends. The CDR3 loop spans 11 amino acids. Written as DNA, the CDR3 is TGTGCCTGGAGCAGGGCCGGAGGCTACACCTTC. This translates into CAWSRAGGYTF.

This clone turned up a few times. J is TRBJ2-3 and V is TRBV19, with TRBD2 matching 7 bases. The CDR3 covers 14 residues. The germline V gene has CDR1 LNHDA and CDR2 SQIVND (reference sequence). J lost 6 bases, V lost 4 bases, and 7 bases had no gene match. The CDR3 DNA reads TGTGCCAGTAGTACTCCCGGGAGGTACGATACGCAGTATTTT. Translated: CASSTPGRYDTQYF.

J is TRBJ2-7 and V is TRBV5-1; 11 bases align to TRBD1. The ends lost 2 bases at V and 5 bases at J; junction bases unmatched: 9. Germline CDR1 reads SGHRS; CDR2 reads YFSETQ. The CDR3 has 16 residues. Here the CDR3 DNA reads TGCGCCAGCAGCTTCAGGTCGGACAGGGGGCTTGACGAGCAGTACTTC. Translated, it gives CASSFRSDRGLDEQYF.

J is TRBJ2-6 and V is TRBV5-5, with D hard to call. The CDR3 is made up of 15 amino acids. Deletions cut 1 base from V and 1 base from J, with 6 bases between. From germline, CDR1 is SGHKS and CDR2 YYEKEE (reference sequence). The CDR3, as DNA: TGTGCCAGCAGCTTGTTGGGGTCTGGGGCCAACGTCCTGACTTTC. It translates to CASSLLGSGANVLTF. The entire variable domain, with the rest obtained from reference TRBV5-5 and TRBJ2-6, is as follows: DAGVTQSPTHLIKTRGQQVTLRCSPISGHKSVSWYQQVLGQGPQFIFQYYEKEERGRGNFPDRFSARQFPNYSSELNVNALLLGDSALYLCASSLLGSGANVLTFGAGSRLTVL.